The 18 T cell receptor beta chains below come from one sample, sequenced in a study of technical replicates of blood from four donors. Profiled with immunoSEQ multiplex PCR; TCRdb holds only in-frame clones, not every one. This sample carries roughly 71,000 clones, about 94% of them seen once, and the ten largest clones take about 0.4%. The sequenced sample consisted of T cells isolated from PBMCs. The source of these receptors is a human donor in good health.

This chain links TRBV7-9 with TRBJ2-7; the match to TRBD1 covers 8 bases. The V gene end was trimmed by 6 bases and the J gene end by 3 bases; junction bases not matched to a gene: 7. The CDR3 is made up of 14 amino acids. Per the germline V gene, CDR1 is SEHNR and CDR2 is FQNEAQ (reference sequence). CDR3 amino acids: CASSPDRGLYEQYF. In DNA, the CDR3 is TGTGCCAGCAGTCCCGACAGGGGCCTCTACGAGCAGTACTTC.

As to this clone: Other DNA sequences in this sample translate to the same CDR3. The chain uses TRBV19 and TRBJ1-5; possible D gene TRBD1, 5 bases. The CDR3 consists of 13 residues. Trimming left V 3 bases short and J 4 bases short, with 7 bases between. Per germline, CDR1 LNHDA and CDR2 SQIVND (reference sequence). The CDR3 bases are TGTGCCAGTAGTATGGGGGGAAATCAGCCCCAGCATTTT. Its translation: CASSMGGNQPQHF.

This chain uses TRBV19 with TRBJ1-1; 9 bases are shared with TRBD1. V lost 4 bases and J lost 2; bases outside the gene matches: 2. The CDR3 totals 14 residues. Germline V gene sequence: CDR1 LNHDA, CDR2 SQIVND (reference sequence). CDR3 nucleotides: TGTGCCAGTAGTAAGGACAGGGGAAACACTGAAGCTTTCTTT. Translated, it gives CASSKDRGNTEAFF.

The chain links TRBV6-1 to TRBJ1-5; unclear D gene. The germline V gene encodes CDR1 MNHNS and CDR2 SASEGT. Trimming cost V 8 bases and J 7 bases, with 18 bases left between them. The CDR3 runs to 14 residues. The CDR3 DNA is TGTGCCAGCCTAGGACTCATCGAAAGGCAGCCCCAGCATTTT. This sequence encodes CASLGLIERQPQHF.

The V gene is TRBV4-1, the J gene TRBJ2-5, with a possible D match to TRBD2 (6 bases). Deletions cut 2 bases from V and 5 bases from J, with 9 bases between. The CDR3 contains 13 residues. Germline assignment: CDR1 MGHRA and CDR2 YSYEKL. The CDR3 DNA follows: TGCGCCAGCAGCCAATCGGGAGTTGAGACCCAGTACTTC. Amino acid sequence: CASSQSGVETQYF.

The chain recombines TRBV6-4 with TRBJ1-4; D might be TRBD1 (6 bases). CDR1 is MRHNA, CDR2 SNTAGT, per germline. V gave up 6 bases and J gave up 4 bases, with 9 bases separating them. The CDR3 runs 13 residues. The CDR3 DNA is TGTGCCAGCAGCAGGGACATTAATGAAAAACTGTTTTTT. This encodes CASSRDINEKLFF.

The chain carries TRBV19 and TRBJ1-1; D gene uncertain. The germline gives CDR1 LNHDA, CDR2 SQIVND (reference sequence). V was trimmed by 6 bases and J by 1 base, leaving 21 bases between them. The CDR3 consists of 17 residues. The DNA of the CDR3 is TGTGCCAGTAGCCCAGACAACGCCATAGCGGGGAACACTGAAGCTTTCTTT. Its translation is CASSPDNAIAGNTEAFF.

This chain uses TRBV11-2 with TRBJ1-4; a weak D match, TRBD1 (5 bases). The ends were cut back, 2 bases at V and 1 base at J, with 11 bases in the middle. The CDR3 is made up of 16 amino acids. The germline V gene has CDR1 SGHAT and CDR2 FQNNGV. CDR3 region: CASSLWGEGTNEKLFF. CDR3 DNA sequence: TGTGCCAGCAGCTTATGGGGGGAGGGAACTAATGAAAAACTGTTTTTT.

The rearrangement uses TRBV11-3 and TRBJ2-7; 9 bases agree with TRBD2. The CDR3 has 16 residues. The junction had 8 bases not matched to a gene; V was cut back by 5 bases and J by 0 bases. Germline CDR1 and CDR2: SGHNT and YENEEA. CDR3 loop: CASSAYSGRYSYEQYF. CDR3 coding DNA: TGTGCCAGCAGCGCCTATAGCGGGAGATACTCCTACGAGCAGTACTTC.

Here the CDR3 DNA reads TGTGCCAGCAGTCCTTTCGGCTCCTACAATGAGCAGTTCTTC. It translates to CASSPFGSYNEQFF. V and J are TRBV27 and TRBJ2-1; D gene ambiguous. Germline CDR1 reads MNHEY; CDR2 reads SMNVEV (reference sequence). Trimming left V 5 bases short and J 0 bases short, with 8 bases between. This CDR3 has 14 residues.

The V call is TRBV25-1, the J call TRBJ2-1; 10 bases line up with TRBD2. CDR3 length: 15 amino acids. The V gene's germline CDR1 is MGHDK and CDR2 SYGVNS. V shed 6 bases, J shed 3 bases, and the junction held 5 bases outside the gene matches. CDR3 in DNA: TGTGCCAGCAGCCGGACTAGCGGATACTACAATGAGCAGTTCTTC. Its translation: CASSRTSGYYNEQFF.

The V gene is TRBV29-1, the J gene TRBJ2-7; D is possibly TRBD2 (6 bases). From germline, CDR1 is SQVTM and CDR2 ANQGSEA. This CDR3 is built from 13 residues. V lost 4 bases, J lost 2 bases, and 12 bases lay in between. The CDR3 bases are TGCAGCGTTGTTAAGAGCGGGCCCTACGAGCAGTACTTC. Amino acid sequence: CSVVKSGPYEQYF.

The chain couples TRBV19 to TRBJ2-3; possible D gene TRBD2, 5 bases. CDR1 LNHDA and CDR2 SQIVND come from the germline V gene (reference sequence). V was clipped by 5 bases and J by 4 bases, with 22 bases between them. CDR3 size: 17 residues. The CDR3, as DNA: TGTGCCAGTAGTTTCTCCTTGGACTCCAGCCCCCCAGATACGCAGTATTTT. This sequence encodes CASSFSLDSSPPDTQYF. The full variable domain, its missing parts supplied by reference TRBV19 and TRBJ2-3, is DGGITQSPKYLFRKEGQNVTLSCEQNLNHDAMYWYRQDPGQGLRLIYYSQIVNDFQKGDIAEGYSVSREKKESFPLTVTSAQKNPTAFYLCASSFSLDSSPPDTQYFGPGTRLTVL.

The rearrangement links TRBV5-6 to TRBJ1-1; 8 bases fit TRBD1. The CDR3 sequence is 12 residues long. Germline CDR1 reads SGHDT; CDR2 reads YYEEEE. Trimming took 3 bases from V and 7 from J; bases not matched to a gene: 2. This chain's CDR3 is CASSSGGSEAFF. The CDR3 DNA follows: TGTGCCAGCAGCTCAGGGGGCAGTGAAGCTTTCTTT.

The chain carries TRBV27 and TRBJ1-1, with unresolved D. Germline V lookup: CDR1 MNHEY, CDR2 SMNVEV (reference sequence). The V gene lost 2 bases and the J gene lost 1 base, with 5 bases spanning the gap. The CDR3 is made up of 13 amino acids. The chain's CDR3 is CASSLHPNTEAFF. CDR3 DNA sequence: TGTGCCAGCAGTTTACATCCGAACACTGAAGCTTTCTTT.

The chain uses TRBV2 and TRBJ1-4; a weak D match, TRBD1 (6 bases). The CDR3 spans 14 residues. In germline, CDR1 is SNHLY, CDR2 FYNNEI. Trimming took 4 bases from V and 8 from J, leaving 14 bases between them. This chain's CDR3 is CASSVNGQSEKLFF. Written as DNA, the CDR3 is TGTGCCAGCAGTGTTAACGGACAGAGCGAAAAACTGTTTTTT. Full variable domain (remainder filled in from reference TRBV2 and TRBJ1-4): EPEVTQTPSHQVTQMGQEVILRCVPISNHLYFYWYRQILGQKVEFLVSFYNNEISEKSEIFDDQFSVERPDGSNFTLKIRSTKLEDSAMYFCASSVNGQSEKLFFGSGTQLSVL.

The rearrangement links TRBV30 to TRBJ1-4, with D unclear. CDR1 and CDR2 from the germline V gene are GTSNPN and SVGIG (reference sequence). V was clipped by 2 bases and J by 7 bases, with 14 bases between them. This CDR3 is built from 14 residues. The DNA of the CDR3 is TGTGCCTGGAGTCGTACCCTACCGGGTGAAAAACTGTTTTTT. Protein: CAWSRTLPGEKLFF.

The chain links TRBV5-4 to TRBJ1-5; 9 bases are a match to TRBD1. The CDR3 sequence is 13 residues long. The V gene end was trimmed by 4 bases and the J gene end by 7 bases; junction bases not matched to a gene: 3. Germline CDR1 and CDR2: SGHNT and YYREEE (reference sequence). The CDR3 spells CASSTDRGQPQHF. CDR3 DNA: TGTGCCAGCAGCACGGACAGGGGACAGCCCCAGCATTTT.